The clone carrying this T cell receptor (beta chain) was detected only once. These data belong to a study of blood T cell repertoires in COVID-19. Study information: The samples span acute and convalescent COVID-19 from the United States, Italy and Spain. Sources were T cells, B-cell-depleted T cells, or PBMCs; the material itself was cDNA or gDNA.

The CDR3 runs to 13 residues. CDR1 is MNHEY and CDR2 is SMNVEV in the germline V gene (reference sequence). V shed 4 bases and J shed 2 bases, with 6 bases lying between them. Per the authors' pipeline: How many nucleated cells were present was estimated from reference gene primer amplification. Using immunoSEQ multiplex PCR, the repertoire was profiled, and TCRdb retains in-frame clones only, with some absent. The DNA gave D and trimming, while V, J and clone size come from that table. The sample shows about 250,000 clones, roughly 85% of them seen only once. The chain is built from TRBV27 and TRBJ1-3; D unresolved. The sample comprised peripheral blood. This TCR was recovered from a man in his fifties or sixties with COVID-19, enrolled during active disease. In nucleotides, the CDR3 is TGTGCCAGCAGTTCCCCGGCTGGAAACACCATATATTTT. This encodes CASSSPAGNTIYF.